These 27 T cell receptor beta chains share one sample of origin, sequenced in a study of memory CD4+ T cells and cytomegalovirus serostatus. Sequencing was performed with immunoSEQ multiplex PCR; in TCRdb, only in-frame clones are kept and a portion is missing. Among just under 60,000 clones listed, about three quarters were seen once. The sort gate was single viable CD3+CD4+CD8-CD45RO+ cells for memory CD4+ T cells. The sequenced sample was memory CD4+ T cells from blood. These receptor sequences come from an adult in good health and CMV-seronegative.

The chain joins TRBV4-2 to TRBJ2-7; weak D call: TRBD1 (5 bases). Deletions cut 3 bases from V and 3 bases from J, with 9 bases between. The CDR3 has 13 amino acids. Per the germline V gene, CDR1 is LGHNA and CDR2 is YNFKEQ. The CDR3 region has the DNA TGTGCCAGCAGCCAGGCAGGGAACTACGAGCAGTACTTC. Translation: CASSQAGNYEQYF.

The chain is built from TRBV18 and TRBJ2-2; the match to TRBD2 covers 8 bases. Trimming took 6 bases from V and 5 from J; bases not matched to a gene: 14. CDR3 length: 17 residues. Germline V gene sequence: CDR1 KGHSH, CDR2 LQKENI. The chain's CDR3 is CASSSQESGSKTGELFF. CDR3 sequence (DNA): TGTGCCAGCTCCTCTCAAGAGAGCGGGAGTAAAACCGGGGAGCTGTTTTTT. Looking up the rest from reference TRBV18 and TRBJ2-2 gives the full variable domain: NAGVMQNPRHLVRRRGQEARLRCSPMKGHSHVYWYRQLPEEGLKFMVYLQKENIIDESGMPKERFSAEFPKEGPSILRIQQVVRGDSAAYFCASSSQESGSKTGELFFGEGSRLTVL.

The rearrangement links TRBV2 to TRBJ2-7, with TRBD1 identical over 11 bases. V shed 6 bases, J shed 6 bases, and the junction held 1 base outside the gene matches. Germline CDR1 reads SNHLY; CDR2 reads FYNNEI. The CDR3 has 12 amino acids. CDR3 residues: CASSGTGGEQYF. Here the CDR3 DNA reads TGTGCCAGCAGCGGGACAGGGGGCGAGCAGTACTTC.

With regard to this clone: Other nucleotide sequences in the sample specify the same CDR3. This chain's CDR3 is CASSLKASYNEQFF. The CDR3 nucleotides read TGTGCCAGCAGTTTAAAGGCCTCCTACAATGAGCAGTTCTTC. The chain combines TRBV28 with TRBJ2-1; D not resolved. The CDR3 consists of 14 residues. Germline V gene sequence: CDR1 MDHEN, CDR2 SYDVKM. Deletions cut 2 bases from V and 0 bases from J, with 5 bases between.

CDR3 region: CASSEGHNSNQPQHF. The CDR3 region has the DNA TGCGCCAGCAGCGAAGGACACAATAGCAATCAGCCCCAGCATTTT. V is TRBV5-1 and J is TRBJ1-5; D might be TRBD1 (5 bases). Germline CDR1 reads SGHRS; CDR2 reads YFSETQ. CDR3 length: 15 amino acids. V lost 4 bases and J 0 bases, leaving 11 bases between the germline ends.

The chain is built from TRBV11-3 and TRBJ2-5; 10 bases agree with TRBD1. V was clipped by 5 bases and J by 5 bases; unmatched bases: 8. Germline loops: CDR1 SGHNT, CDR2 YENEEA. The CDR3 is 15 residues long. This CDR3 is CASSPQTGGAETQYF. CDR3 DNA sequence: TGTGCCAGCAGCCCACAGACAGGGGGCGCGGAGACCCAGTACTTC.

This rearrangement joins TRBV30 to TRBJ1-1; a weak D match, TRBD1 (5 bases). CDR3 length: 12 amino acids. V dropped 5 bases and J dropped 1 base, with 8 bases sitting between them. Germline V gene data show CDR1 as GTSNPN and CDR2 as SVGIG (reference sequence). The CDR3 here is CAWGDGNTEAFF. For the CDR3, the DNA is TGTGCCTGGGGGGACGGGAACACTGAAGCTTTCTTT.

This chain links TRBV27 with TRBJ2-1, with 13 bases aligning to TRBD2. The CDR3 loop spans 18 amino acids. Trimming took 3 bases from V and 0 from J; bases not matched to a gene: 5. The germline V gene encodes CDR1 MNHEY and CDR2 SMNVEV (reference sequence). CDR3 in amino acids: CASSLRGLAGDSYNEQFF. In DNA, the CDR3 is TGTGCCAGCAGTTTGAGAGGACTAGCGGGAGACTCCTACAATGAGCAGTTCTTC.

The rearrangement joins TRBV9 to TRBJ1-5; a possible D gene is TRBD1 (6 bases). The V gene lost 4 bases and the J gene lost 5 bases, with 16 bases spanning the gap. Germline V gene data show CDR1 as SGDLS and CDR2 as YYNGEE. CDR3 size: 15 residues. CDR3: CASSPTGQVDQPQHF. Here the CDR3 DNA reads TGTGCCAGCAGCCCTACAGGGCAAGTTGATCAGCCCCAGCATTTT.

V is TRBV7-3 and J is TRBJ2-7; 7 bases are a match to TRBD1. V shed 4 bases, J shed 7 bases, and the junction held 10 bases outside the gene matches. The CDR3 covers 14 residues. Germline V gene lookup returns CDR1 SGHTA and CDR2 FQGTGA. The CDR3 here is CASSYTPGQREQYF. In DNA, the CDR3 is TGTGCCAGCAGCTACACCCCGGGACAGCGAGAGCAGTACTTC.

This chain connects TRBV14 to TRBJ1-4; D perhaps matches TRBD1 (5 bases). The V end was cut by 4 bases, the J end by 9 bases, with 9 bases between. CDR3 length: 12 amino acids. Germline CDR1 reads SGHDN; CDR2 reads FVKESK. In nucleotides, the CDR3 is TGTGCCAGCAGCCCAGGGTCGCAAAAACTGTTTTTT. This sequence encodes CASSPGSQKLFF. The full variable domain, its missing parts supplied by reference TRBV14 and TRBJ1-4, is EAGVTQFPSHSVIEKGQTVTLRCDPISGHDNLYWYRRVMGKEIKFLLHFVKESKQDESGMPNNRFLAERTGGTYSTLKVQPAELEDSGVYFCASSPGSQKLFFGSGTQLSVL.

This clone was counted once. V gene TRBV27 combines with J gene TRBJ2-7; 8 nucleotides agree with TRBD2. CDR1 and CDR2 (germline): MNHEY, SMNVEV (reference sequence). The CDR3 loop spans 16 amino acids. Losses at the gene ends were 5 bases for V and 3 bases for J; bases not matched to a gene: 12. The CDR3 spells CASSHPTGGPSYEQYF. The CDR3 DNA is TGTGCCAGCAGTCACCCGACGGGAGGGCCAAGCTACGAGCAGTACTTC.

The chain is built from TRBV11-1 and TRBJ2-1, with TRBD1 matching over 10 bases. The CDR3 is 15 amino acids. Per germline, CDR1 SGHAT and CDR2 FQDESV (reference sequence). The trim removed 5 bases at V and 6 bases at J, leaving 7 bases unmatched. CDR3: CASSVRQGATNEQFF. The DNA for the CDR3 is TGTGCCAGCAGCGTTCGACAGGGGGCTACCAATGAGCAGTTCTTC.

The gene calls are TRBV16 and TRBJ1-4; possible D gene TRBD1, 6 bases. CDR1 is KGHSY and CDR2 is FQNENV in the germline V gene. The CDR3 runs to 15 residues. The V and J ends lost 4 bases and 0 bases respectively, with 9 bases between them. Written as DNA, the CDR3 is TGTGCCAGCAGCCTGCCAGGGGCAACTAATGAAAAACTGTTTTTT. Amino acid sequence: CASSLPGATNEKLFF.

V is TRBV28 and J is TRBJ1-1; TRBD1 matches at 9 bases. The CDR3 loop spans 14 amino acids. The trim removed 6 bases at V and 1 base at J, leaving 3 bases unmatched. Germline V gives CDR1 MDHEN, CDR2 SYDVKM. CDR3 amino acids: CASRGTGQNTEAFF. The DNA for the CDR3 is TGTGCCAGCAGGGGGACAGGGCAGAACACTGAAGCTTTCTTT.

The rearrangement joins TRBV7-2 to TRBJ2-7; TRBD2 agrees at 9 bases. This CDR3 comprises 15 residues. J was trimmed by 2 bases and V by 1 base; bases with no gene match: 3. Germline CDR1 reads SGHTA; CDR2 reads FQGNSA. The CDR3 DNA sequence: TGTGCCAGCAGCTTAGGGGCTAGCGGGGCCTACGAGCAGTACTTC. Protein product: CASSLGASGAYEQYF.

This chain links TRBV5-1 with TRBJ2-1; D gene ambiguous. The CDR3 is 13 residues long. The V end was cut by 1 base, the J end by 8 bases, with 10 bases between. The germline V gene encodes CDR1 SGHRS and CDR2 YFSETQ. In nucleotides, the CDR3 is TGCGCCAGCAGCTTGTCCAGGCGTTATGAGCAGTTCTTC. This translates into CASSLSRRYEQFF.

The CDR3 is CASSLTAGSSTDTQYF. The CDR3 DNA reads as TGTGCCAGCAGCCTTACCGCGGGTTCTAGCACAGATACGCAGTATTTT. V gene TRBV4-2 combines with J gene TRBJ2-3, with D possibly being TRBD2 (5 bases). CDR1 LGHNA and CDR2 YNFKEQ come from the germline V gene. V was shortened by 4 bases and J by 0 bases, with 14 bases between the two germline ends. The CDR3 consists of 16 residues.

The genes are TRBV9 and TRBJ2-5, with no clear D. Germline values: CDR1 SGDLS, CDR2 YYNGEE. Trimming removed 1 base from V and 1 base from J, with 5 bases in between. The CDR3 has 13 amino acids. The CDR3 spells CASSVIGQETQYF. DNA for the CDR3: TGTGCCAGCAGCGTAATCGGCCAAGAGACCCAGTACTTC.

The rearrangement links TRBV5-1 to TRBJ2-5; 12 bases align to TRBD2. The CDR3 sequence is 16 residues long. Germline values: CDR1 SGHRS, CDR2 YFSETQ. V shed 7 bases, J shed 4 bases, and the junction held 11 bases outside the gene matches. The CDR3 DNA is TGCGCCAGCCGCCCCTCGACTAGCGGGAGTCGAGAGACCCAGTACTTC. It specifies CASRPSTSGSRETQYF. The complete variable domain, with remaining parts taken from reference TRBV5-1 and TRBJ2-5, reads KAGVTQTPRYLIKTRGQQVTLSCSPISGHRSVSWYQQTPGQGLQFLFEYFSETQRNKGNFPGRFSGRQFSNSRSEMNVSTLELGDSALYLCASRPSTSGSRETQYFGPGTRLLVL.

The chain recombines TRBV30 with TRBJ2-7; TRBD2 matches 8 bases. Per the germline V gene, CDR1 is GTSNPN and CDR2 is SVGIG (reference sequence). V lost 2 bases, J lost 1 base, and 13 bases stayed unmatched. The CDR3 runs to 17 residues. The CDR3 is CAWSPPGGGHFSYEQYF. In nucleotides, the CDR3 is TGTGCCTGGAGTCCTCCGGGCGGGGGGCACTTTTCCTACGAGCAGTACTTC.

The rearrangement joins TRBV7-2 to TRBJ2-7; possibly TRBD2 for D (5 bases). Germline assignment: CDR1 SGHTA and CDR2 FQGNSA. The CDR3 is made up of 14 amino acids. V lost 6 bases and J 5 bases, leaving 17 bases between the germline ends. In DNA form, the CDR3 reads TGTGCCAGCAGAGACCAACTAGTAAATCACGAGCAGTACTTC. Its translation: CASRDQLVNHEQYF.

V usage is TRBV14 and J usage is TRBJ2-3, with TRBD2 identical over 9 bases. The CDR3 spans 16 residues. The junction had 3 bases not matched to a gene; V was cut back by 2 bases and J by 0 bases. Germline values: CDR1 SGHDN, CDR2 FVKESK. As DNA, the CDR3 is TGTGCCAGCAGCCAACTAGCGGGGCTAAGCACAGATACGCAGTATTTT. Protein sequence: CASSQLAGLSTDTQYF.

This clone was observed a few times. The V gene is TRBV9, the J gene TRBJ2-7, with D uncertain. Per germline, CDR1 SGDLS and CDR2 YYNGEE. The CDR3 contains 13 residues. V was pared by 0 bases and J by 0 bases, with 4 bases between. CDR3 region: CASSVAPSYEQYF. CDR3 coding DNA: TGTGCCAGCAGCGTAGCCCCCTCCTACGAGCAGTACTTC.

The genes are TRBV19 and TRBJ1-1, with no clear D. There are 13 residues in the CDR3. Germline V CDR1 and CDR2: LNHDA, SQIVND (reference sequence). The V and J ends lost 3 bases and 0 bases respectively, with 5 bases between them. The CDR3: CASSMWLNTEAFF. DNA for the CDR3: TGTGCCAGTAGTATGTGGTTGAACACTGAAGCTTTCTTT.

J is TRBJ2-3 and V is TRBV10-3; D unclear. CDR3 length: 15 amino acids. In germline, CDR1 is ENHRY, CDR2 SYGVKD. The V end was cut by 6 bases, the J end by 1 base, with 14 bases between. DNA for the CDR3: TGTGCCATCAGGAGCTCGGAGCTGGGCACAGATACGCAGTATTTT. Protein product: CAIRSSELGTDTQYF.

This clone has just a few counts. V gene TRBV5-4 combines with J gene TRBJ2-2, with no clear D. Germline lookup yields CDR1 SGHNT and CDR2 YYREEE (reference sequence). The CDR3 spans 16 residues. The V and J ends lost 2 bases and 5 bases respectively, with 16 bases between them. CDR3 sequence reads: CASSLRINQPTGELFF. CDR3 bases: TGTGCCAGCAGCTTACGGATCAATCAACCTACCGGGGAGCTGTTTTTT.